This T cell receptor (beta chain) was obtained from a study of blood T cells in healthy people across ages. Notes on the study in general: Strong correlation was found linking TCR beta diversity to naive T cell percentage.

A second PCR of roughly 7 to 11 cycles used a sample-barcoded 5' primer and a J-beta primer mix. Every cDNA was tagged by a template-switch adaptor with 12 random nucleotides. Every individual sample yielded 2.5 million or more paired-end reads (each containing CDR3). TCRdb re-analysed the 5' RACE reads in MiXCR, keeping a single row per CDR3 protein. The table has nearly 800,000 distinct CDR3 sequences, roughly 56% seen once. CDR3 length: 16 amino acids. The germline V gene has CDR1 SGHNT and CDR2 YENEEA. On this clonotype: Its antigen is unidentified.

The clonotype was recovered from a man in his forties in good health. Sample: blood. The chain couples TRBV11-3 to TRBJ2-5; D possibly corresponds to TRBD1 (7 bases). Matching the DNA end better, TRBJ2-7 makes the J call doubtful. For the CDR3, the DNA is TGTGCCAGCAGCTTAGATCTGGCAGGGGGGACGAACGAGCAGTACTTC. As protein: CASSLDLAGGTNEQYF.